This record covers a single T cell receptor beta chain. Its specificity is not known. The study ran its PCR with 60 Vbeta and 13 Jbeta primers. Only in-frame clones appear in the TCRdb table, and some are missing; sequencing was by immunoSEQ multiplex PCR. Of 60,000 to 75,000 clones in the sample, about 70% were seen once. The germline CDR1 and CDR2 sequences are SEHNR and FQNEAQ (reference sequence). Unmatched junction bases numbered 4, after V lost 1 base and J lost 5 bases. The length of the CDR3 is 15 residues. The record originates from a study of cytomegalovirus exposure and HLA in healthy donors. Overall study context: Early on, a data release was issued that held tens of millions of unique TCRs from HLA-typed donors. The Caucasian-associated ancestry cluster held roughly 84% of 398 genotyped donors. Study findings and constraints: Rare sequences made up most TCRs, while some public TCRs were found in many donors. Specificity of a few CMV-associated chains for CMV antigens was verified in vitro.

Specimen: PBMCs. The V gene is TRBV7-9, the J gene TRBJ1-4; TRBD1 aligns across 7 bases. This receptor was obtained from a woman between 25 and 40 years old in good health and CMV-seropositive. This CDR3 is CASSLVEGQNEKLFF. The CDR3 DNA follows: TGTGCCAGCAGCTTAGTAGAGGGACAGAATGAAAAACTGTTTTTT.